The sequence of this T cell receptor beta chain was determined in a study of CD8 T cells in Susac syndrome. Findings of the study overall: A relatively small number of individuals underwent TCR sequencing and HLA analysis.

A word on this clonotype: Its cognate antigen is unknown.

The germline V and J ends were trimmed by 5 bases and 2 bases, with 15 bases remaining between them. CDR1 SEHNR and CDR2 FQNEAQ come from the germline V gene (reference sequence). The CDR3 covers 15 residues. Reverse transcription of roughly 0.5 to 1 ug RNA used random hexamers. The TCR beta CDR3 was amplified by immunoSEQ multiplex PCR across 54 Vbeta, 13 Jbeta. TCRdb ran MiXCR on the immunoSEQ multiplex PCR reads and lists one entry per CDR3 protein. The data contain 150,000 to 190,000 distinct CDR3 sequences, less than 97% of them singletons. Sequencing of TCR beta was undertaken in CD8+ and CD4+ T cells derived from blood. TEMRA cells were FACS-enriched, unlike CD8+ and CD4+ T cells, which were negatively isolated.

This chain links TRBV7-9 with TRBJ2-5; D is tentatively TRBD1 or TRBD2 (5 bases each). The TCR originated in a human donor with multiple sclerosis. Sequences were obtained from CD8+ T cells from PBMCs. The CDR3, as DNA: TGTGCCAGCAGCCCACGGGCCAGGGAGCAAGAGACCCAGTACTTC. Its protein is CASSPRAREQETQYF. Full variable domain (remainder filled in from reference TRBV7-9 and TRBJ2-5): DTGVSQNPRHKITKRGQNVTFRCDPISEHNRLYWYRQTLGQGPEFLTYFQNEAQLEKSRLLSDRFSAERPKGSFSTLEIQRTEQGDSAMYLCASSPRAREQETQYFGPGTRLLVL.